Listed below are T cell receptor beta chains from one sample, sequenced in a study of T cell responses to AZD1222 COVID-19 vaccine. Some clones are missing from TCRdb's copy, which holds only in-frame ones; the method was immunoSEQ multiplex PCR. The data show roughly 150,000 clones, with roughly nine tenths seen just once and about 4% held by the top ten. The sample was peripheral blood, taken 28 days after the second AZD1222 dose. All receptors derive from an adult who received the AZD1222 COVID-19 vaccine. Both conserved end residues are part of each CDR3. Each record gives: J gene, V gene, D gene, clone size, CDR3 DNA, CDR3 protein. A D gene is named only where the DNA matches it firmly. Rows give clone size only sometimes, using once, few, many, or a class for an expanded clone.

>TRBJ2-5|TRBV5-1|.|.
TGCGCCAGCAGCTTGGCCACGGAGGACCAAGAGACCCAGTACTTC
CASSLATEDQETQYF
>TRBJ1-1|TRBV19|.|.
TGTGCCAGTAGGGTTCGGCAAGGGCTGCTGAACACTGAAGCTTTCTTT
CASRVRQGLLNTEAFF
>TRBJ1-5|TRBV12-3/TRBV12-4|.|.
TGTGCCAGCAGTTTAGAGGGTCAGCCCCAGCATTTT
CASSLEGQPQHF
>TRBJ2-3|TRBV30|TRBD2|.
TGTGCCTACCGACTAGCGGGGGGGCTTAATACGCAGTATTTT
CAYRLAGGLNTQYF
>TRBJ1-3|TRBV2|.|.
TGTGCCAGCAGTGCAGGGCTGGAAGGAAACACCATATATTTT
CASSAGLEGNTIYF
>TRBJ2-1|TRBV10-3|TRBD2|few
TGTGCCATCAGTGAGGGACAGCTAGCGGGAGTGGGGGCCAATGAGCAGTTCTTC
CAISEGQLAGVGANEQFF
>TRBJ1-1|TRBV3-1/TRBV3-2|TRBD1|.
TGTGCCAGCAGACCCGCGGACAGGCCGAACACTGAAGCTTTCTTT
CASRPADRPNTEAFF
>TRBJ1-5|TRBV11-3|.|.
TGTGCCAGCAGCATTCTGTTGACTTATAGCAATCAGCCCCAGCATTTT
CASSILLTYSNQPQHF
>TRBJ1-2|TRBV30|.|.
TGTGCCTGGAGCCCGGGGAACTATGGCTACACCTTC
CAWSPGNYGYTF
>TRBJ1-4|TRBV11-3|.|.
TGTGCCAGCAGCCTCTCCGGGGGGGCTAATGAAAAACTGTTTTTT
CASSLSGGANEKLFF
>TRBJ2-7|TRBV2|.|.
TGTGCCAGCAGTACCGGGCTCAGATCCCACGAGCAGTACTTC
CASSTGLRSHEQYF
>TRBJ1-1|TRBV2|TRBD1|.
TGTGCCAGCAGTGGGGGACAGCTGAACACTGAAGCTTTCTTT
CASSGGQLNTEAFF
>TRBJ2-5|TRBV4-3|TRBD2|.
TGCGCCAGCAGCCAGGGACTAGCGGCTCACCAAGAGACCCAGTACTTC
CASSQGLAAHQETQYF
>TRBJ2-3|TRBV3-1/TRBV3-2|.|once
TGTGCCAGCAGCCAAGGCTGGCTCACAGATACGCAGTATTTT
CASSQGWLTDTQYF
>TRBJ2-3|TRBV6-5|.|.
TGTGCCAGCAGTTTGAGCGAGGTCACAGATACGCAGTATTTT
CASSLSEVTDTQYF
>TRBJ1-1|TRBV5-6|.|.
TGTGCCAGCAGCGCCGGACGGGGGGCTGGCACTGAAGCTTTCTTT
CASSAGRGAGTEAFF
>TRBJ1-5|TRBV2|.|.
TGTGCCAGCAGTTCAAGGGGGGATCAGCCCCAGCATTTT
CASSSRGDQPQHF
>TRBJ2-1|TRBV30|TRBD1|.
TGTGCCTGCGATCTTGTCAGGACAGGGTTTCCCCCGGCTGGTGAGCAGTTCTTC
CACDLVRTGFPPAGEQFF
>TRBJ1-5|TRBV7-6|.|.
TGTGCCAGCAGCCCCCTCTGGGGATCCAATCAGCCCCAGCATTTT
CASSPLWGSNQPQHF
>TRBJ2-7|TRBV7-9|.|.
TGTGCCAGCAGCTTAGTCGGGAGTACGCTCTCCTACGAGCAGTACTTC
CASSLVGSTLSYEQYF
>TRBJ1-6|TRBV2|.|.
TGTGCCAGCTCATTGGCGGTGTTCAATTCACCCCTCCACTTT
CASSLAVFNSPLHF
>TRBJ2-5|TRBV7-9|TRBD2|.
TGTGCCAGCAGCTTAGTCCTAGCGGGGAACCAAGAGACCCAGTACTTC
CASSLVLAGNQETQYF
>TRBJ1-2|TRBV19|.|.
TGTGCCAGTAGATCGAGGGGGGAAGGCTATGGCTACACCTTC
CASRSRGEGYGYTF
>TRBJ2-3|TRBV4-2|.|once
TGTGCCAGCAGCCAAGAGAGCCCACCTCGCACGGATACGCAGTATTTT
CASSQESPPRTDTQYF